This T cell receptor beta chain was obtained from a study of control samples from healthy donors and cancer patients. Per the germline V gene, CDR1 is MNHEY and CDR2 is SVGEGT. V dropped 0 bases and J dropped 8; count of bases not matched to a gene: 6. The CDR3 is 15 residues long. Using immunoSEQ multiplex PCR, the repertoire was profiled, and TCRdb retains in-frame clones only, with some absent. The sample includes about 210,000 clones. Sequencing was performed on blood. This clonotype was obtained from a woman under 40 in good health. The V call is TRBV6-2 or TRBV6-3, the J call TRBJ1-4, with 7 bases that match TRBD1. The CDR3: CASSYSGTDGEKLFF. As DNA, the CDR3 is TGTGCCAGCAGTTACTCGGGGACAGACGGAGAAAAACTGTTTTTT.